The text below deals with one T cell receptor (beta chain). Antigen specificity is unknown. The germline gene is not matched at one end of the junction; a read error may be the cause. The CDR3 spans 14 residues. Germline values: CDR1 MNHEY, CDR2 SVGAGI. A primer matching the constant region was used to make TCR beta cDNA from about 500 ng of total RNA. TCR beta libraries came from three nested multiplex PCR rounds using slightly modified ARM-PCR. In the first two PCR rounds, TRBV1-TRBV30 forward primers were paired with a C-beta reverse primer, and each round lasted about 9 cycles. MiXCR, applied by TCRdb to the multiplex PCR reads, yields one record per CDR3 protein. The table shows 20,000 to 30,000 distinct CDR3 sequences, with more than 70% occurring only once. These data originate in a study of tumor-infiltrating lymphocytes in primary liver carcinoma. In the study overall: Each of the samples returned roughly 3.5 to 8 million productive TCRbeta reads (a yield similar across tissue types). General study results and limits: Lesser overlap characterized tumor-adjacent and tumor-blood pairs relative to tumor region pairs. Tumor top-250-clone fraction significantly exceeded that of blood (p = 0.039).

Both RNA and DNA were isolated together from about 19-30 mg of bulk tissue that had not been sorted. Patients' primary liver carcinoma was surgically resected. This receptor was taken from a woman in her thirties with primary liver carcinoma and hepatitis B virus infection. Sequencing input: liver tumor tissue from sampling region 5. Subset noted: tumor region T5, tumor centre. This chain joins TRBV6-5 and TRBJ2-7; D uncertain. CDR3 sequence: CISSLLQMKNEQYF. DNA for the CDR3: TGTATCAGCAGCCTCTTACAGATGAAGAACGAACAGTACTTC.